The text below deals with one T cell receptor beta chain. Its target is unknown. Time point given: week 35, safety follow-up. A 20-mer mutant IDH1 peptide at 300 ug was injected subcutaneously with topical imiquimod. The record originates from a study of a mutant IDH1 vaccine in newly diagnosed glioma. Regarding the study as a whole: Induction of immune responses by the vaccine occurred in more than 85% of patients.

Sequenced by immunoSEQ multiplex PCR; TCRdb stores in-frame clones only, minus some. In the table there are some 71,000 clones, 70% to 90% of which are singletons. This TCR was recovered from a young man with glioma. The sample in question was PBMCs, obtained from a glioma patient whose treatment included an IDH1 peptide vaccine.

The CDR3 region has the DNA TGTGCCAGCAGTGTTTCCACCGGAGACACTGAAGCTTTCTTT. This encodes CASSVSTGDTEAFF. The J gene is TRBJ1-1, the V gene TRBV9; D ambiguous. V lost 5 bases, J lost 3 bases, and 14 bases lay in between. The CDR3 has 14 amino acids. Germline lookup yields CDR1 SGDLS and CDR2 YYNGEE.